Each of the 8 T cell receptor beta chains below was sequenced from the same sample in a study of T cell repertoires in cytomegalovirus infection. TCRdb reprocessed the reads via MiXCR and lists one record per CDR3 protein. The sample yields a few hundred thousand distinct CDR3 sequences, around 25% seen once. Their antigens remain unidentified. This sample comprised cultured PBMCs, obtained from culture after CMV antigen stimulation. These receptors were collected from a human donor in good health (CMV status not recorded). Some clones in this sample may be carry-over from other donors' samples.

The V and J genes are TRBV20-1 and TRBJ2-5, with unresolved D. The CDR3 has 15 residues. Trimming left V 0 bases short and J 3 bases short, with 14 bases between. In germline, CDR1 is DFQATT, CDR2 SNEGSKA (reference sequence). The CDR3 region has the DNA TGCAGTGCTAGAGATTCCCCCCGCAGGAAAGAGACCCAGTACTTC. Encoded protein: CSARDSPRRKETQYF.

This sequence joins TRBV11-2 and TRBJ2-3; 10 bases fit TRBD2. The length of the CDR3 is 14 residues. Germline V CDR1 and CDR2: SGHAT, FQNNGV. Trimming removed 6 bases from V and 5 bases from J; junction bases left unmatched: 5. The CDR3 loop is CASSYTSGVDTQYF. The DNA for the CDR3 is TGTGCCAGCAGTTATACTAGCGGGGTAGATACGCAGTATTTT.

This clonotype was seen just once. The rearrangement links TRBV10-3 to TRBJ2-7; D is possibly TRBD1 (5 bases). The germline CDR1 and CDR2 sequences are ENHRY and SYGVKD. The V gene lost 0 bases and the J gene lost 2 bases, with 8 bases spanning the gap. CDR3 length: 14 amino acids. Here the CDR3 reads CAISESYRTYEQYF. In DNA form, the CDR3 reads TGTGCCATCAGTGAGTCTTACAGGACCTACGAGCAGTACTTC.

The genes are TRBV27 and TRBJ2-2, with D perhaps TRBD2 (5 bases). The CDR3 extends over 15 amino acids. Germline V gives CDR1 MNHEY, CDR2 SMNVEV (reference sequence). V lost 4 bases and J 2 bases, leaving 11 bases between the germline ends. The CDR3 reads CASSYYGLNTGELFF. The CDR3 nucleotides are TGTGCCAGCAGTTATTACGGACTTAACACCGGGGAGCTGTTTTTT.

The CDR3: CASSTSNQPQHF. CDR3 bases: TGTGCCAGCAGCACTAGCAATCAGCCCCAGCATTTT. The V call is TRBV13, the J call TRBJ1-5, with D unclear. This CDR3 is 12 amino acids long. Trimming cost V 5 bases and J 0 bases, with 2 bases left between them. Germline CDR1 and CDR2: PRHDT and FYEKMQ (reference sequence).

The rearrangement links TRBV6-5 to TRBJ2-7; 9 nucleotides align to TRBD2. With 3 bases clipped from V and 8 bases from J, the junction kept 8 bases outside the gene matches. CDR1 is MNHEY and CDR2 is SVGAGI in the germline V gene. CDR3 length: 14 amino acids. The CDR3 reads CASSYGLAGYKQYF. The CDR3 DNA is TGTGCCAGCAGTTATGGTCTAGCGGGATATAAGCAGTACTTC.

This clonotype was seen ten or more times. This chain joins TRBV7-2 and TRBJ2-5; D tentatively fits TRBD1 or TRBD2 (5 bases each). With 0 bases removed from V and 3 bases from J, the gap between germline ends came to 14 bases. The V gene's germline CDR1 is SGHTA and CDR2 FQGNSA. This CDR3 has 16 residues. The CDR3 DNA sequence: TGTGCCAGCAGCTTAGCGCCCGGGGCAGTTGAAGAGACCCAGTACTTC. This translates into CASSLAPGAVEETQYF.

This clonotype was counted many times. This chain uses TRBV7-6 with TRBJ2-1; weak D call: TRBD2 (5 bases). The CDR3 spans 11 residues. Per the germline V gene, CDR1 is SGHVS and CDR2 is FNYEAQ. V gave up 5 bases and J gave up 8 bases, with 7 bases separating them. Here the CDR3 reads CASSGSYEQFF. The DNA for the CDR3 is TGTGCCAGCAGCGGGAGTTATGAGCAGTTCTTC.